The entry that follows covers one TCR beta chain sequence. These data are taken from a study of shared clonotypes between healthy human individuals. The V gene's germline CDR1 is MNHEY and CDR2 SMNVEV (reference sequence). The CDR3 is 14 amino acids. The V end lost 6 bases, the J end lost 6 bases, and 14 bases lay between the germline ends. Into CD45RA+ naive and CD45RA-negative memory subsets, the CD4+ cells were split. This table comes from immunoSEQ multiplex PCR, and its TCRdb copy is limited to in-frame clones, with some not included. The repertoire holds about 1.1 million clones, with more than 75% as singletons.

V and J are TRBV27 and TRBJ2-2; TRBD1 might be the D (6 bases). This TCR was sampled from a man between 18 and 29 years old in good health. Some clones in this sample may be carry-over from other donors' samples. The sequenced sample was memory CD4+ T cells from PBMCs. The subset here: CD45RA-negative fraction. The CDR3 sequence: CASSRGSPAGELFF. For the CDR3, the DNA is TGTGCCAGCAGCAGGGGAAGCCCGGCCGGGGAGCTGTTTTTT.